The rows below give T cell receptor beta chains drawn from one sample of a study of beta chain features in type 1 diabetes. Assay: immunoSEQ multiplex PCR; the TCRdb copy retains only in-frame clones and omits some. The sample consists of approximately 360,000 clones, roughly 13% of them appearing once. Source material: naive CD4+ T cells from blood. Source of these receptors: a woman between 18 and 29 years old with type 1 diabetes. The CDR3 runs from the conserved cysteine through the conserved F or W. A D gene is named only where the DNA matches it firmly. The size field is filled for only some rows; it gives once, few, many or a size class.

>-|TRBD1|TRBV6-6|TRBJ2-7
CASSYWDSNSYEQYF
TGTGCCAGCAGTTACTGGGACAGTAACTCCTACGAGCAGTACTTC
>few|TRBD1|TRBV5-4|TRBJ1-1
CASSWDRNTEAFF
TGTGCCAGCAGCTGGGACAGGAACACTGAAGCTTTCTTT
>few|-|TRBV21-1|TRBJ2-7
CASSKVWDRPPHEQYF
TGTGCCAGCAGCAAAGTATGGGACAGACCACCCCACGAGCAGTACTTC
>few|-|TRBV28|TRBJ2-7
CASSTGTPYEQYF
TGTGCCAGCAGTACCGGGACTCCCTACGAGCAGTACTTC
>-|TRBD1|TRBV20-1|TRBJ1-1
CSAAGTVPFF
TGCAGTGCGGCCGGGACAGTTCCTTTCTTT
>-|-|TRBV18|TRBJ1-2
CASSFGDPYGYTF
TGTGCCAGCTCATTCGGAGACCCCTATGGCTACACCTTC
>-|-|TRBV19|TRBJ2-3
CASSARDTQYF
TGTGCCAGTAGTGCCCGGGATACGCAGTATTTT
>-|TRBD1|TRBV5-8|TRBJ1-4
CASSSRQGGEKLFF
TGTGCCAGCAGCTCGCGACAGGGGGGGGAAAAACTGTTTTTT
>few|-|TRBV30|TRBJ1-3
CAWSVGDRNTIYF
TGTGCCTGGAGTGTAGGGGACAGAAACACCATATATTTT
>-|TRBD1|TRBV5-1|TRBJ1-1
CASSPGQVGANTEAFF
TGCGCCAGCAGCCCAGGACAGGTCGGGGCGAACACTGAAGCTTTCTTT
>-|-|TRBV29-1|TRBJ2-3
CSVENTRGTDTQYF
TGCAGCGTTGAAAACACTAGGGGCACAGATACGCAGTATTTT
>-|TRBD2|TRBV28|TRBJ2-7
CASSPRGRTRVYEQYF
TGTGCCAGCAGTCCCCGAGGGAGGACTAGGGTCTACGAGCAGTACTTC
>-|-|TRBV7-2|TRBJ2-1
CASSLGWRAEQFF
TGTGCCAGCAGCTTAGGGTGGAGGGCCGAGCAGTTCTTC
>-|-|TRBV7-2|TRBJ2-5
CASSSYQETQYF
TGTGCCAGCAGCTCATATCAGGAGACCCAGTACTTC
>few|-|TRBV9|TRBJ2-1
CASTETSRPSYNEQFF
TGTGCCAGCACCGAAACTAGCCGTCCTTCCTACAATGAGCAGTTCTTC
>few|-|TRBV11-1|TRBJ2-2
CASSSPDWGGELFF
TGTGCCAGCAGCTCACCGGACTGGGGAGGGGAGCTGTTTTTT
>-|TRBD2|TRBV5-1|TRBJ2-3
CASSWVAGGNTDTQYF
TGCGCCAGCAGCTGGGTAGCGGGGGGAAACACAGATACGCAGTATTTT
>few|TRBD2|TRBV9|TRBJ2-1
CASSVVTSGSRVVEQFF
TGTGCCAGCAGCGTAGTAACTAGCGGGAGTAGGGTGGTGGAGCAGTTCTTC
>few|TRBD2|TRBV9|TRBJ2-1
CASSVIPAGGPNEQFF
TGTGCCAGCAGCGTAATCCCAGCGGGGGGGCCCAATGAGCAGTTCTTC
>few|TRBD1|TRBV5-4|TRBJ1-1
CASSSGQVMMNTEAFF
TGTGCCAGCAGCTCAGGACAGGTAATGATGAACACTGAAGCTTTCTTT
>few|-|TRBV5-4|TRBJ2-5
CASSLSGVGETQYF
TGTGCCAGCAGCTTGTCAGGGGTGGGAGAGACCCAGTACTTC
>-|-|TRBV7-2|TRBJ2-5
CASSPGGQETQYF
TGTGCCAGCAGCCCGGGTGGGCAAGAGACCCAGTACTTC
>few|-|TRBV5-6|TRBJ2-1
CASSRLIGEQFF
TGTGCCAGCAGCCGGCTCATCGGGGAGCAGTTCTTC
>once|-|TRBV6-6|TRBJ2-1
CASRLAGADEQFF
TGTGCCAGTAGACTGGCGGGGGCCGATGAGCAGTTCTTC
>-|TRBD2|TRBV14|TRBJ2-3
CASSPWLAGLTDTQYF
TGTGCCAGCAGCCCATGGCTAGCGGGGCTCACAGATACGCAGTATTTT
>few|-|TRBV13|TRBJ1-2
CASSLSDRSGSYGYTF
TGTGCCAGCAGTCTCTCCGACAGGTCAGGGAGCTATGGCTACACCTTC
>few|TRBD2|TRBV7-2|TRBJ2-3
CASSLDGGGSTDTQYF
TGTGCCAGCAGCTTAGATGGCGGGGGGAGCACAGATACGCAGTATTTT
>-|-|TRBV2|TRBJ2-1
CASSEGILTNEQFF
TGTGCCAGCAGTGAAGGCATTTTGACTAATGAGCAGTTCTTC